This T cell receptor beta chain was sequenced during a study of cytomegalovirus exposure and HLA in healthy donors. The primer mix had 60 Vbeta and 13 Jbeta primers. Per the study methods: An analysis performed later counted about 80 million unique TCR beta chains (around 9.9 million of them shared). Sequencing was performed with immunoSEQ multiplex PCR; in TCRdb, only in-frame clones are kept and a portion is missing. The V and J calls and clone size come from that table; D and trimming were worked out from the DNA. The data contain under 250,000 clones, 82% of them singletons. The CDR3 spans 16 residues. V lost 2 bases and J lost 5; bases outside the gene matches: 8. CDR1 is KGHSH, CDR2 LQKENI, per germline. Whole-study findings and limits: About 150 TCR beta chains were listed as cytomegalovirus-associated. Highly shared variants forming one cluster were likely a sequencing artifact. With high specificity and sensitivity, the classifier reportedly diagnosed cytomegalovirus status.

As for this clone: The antigen is undetermined.

The receptor was derived from a man in his forties in good health and CMV-seropositive. The sequenced sample consisted of PBMCs. V is TRBV18 and J is TRBJ2-1, with TRBD1 identical over 8 bases. The CDR3 region is CASSPKDRALNNEQFF. CDR3 DNA sequence: TGTGCCAGCTCACCAAAGGACAGGGCCCTTAACAATGAGCAGTTCTTC.